Following are 18 T cell receptor beta chains from one sample sequenced in a study of naive and memory T cell subsets. The library had UMIs added by 3' ligation of an oligonucleotide to TCR cDNA. Amplification of ligated cDNA took four PCR rounds with SP2 and nested alpha and beta constant primers. In TCRdb, the 5' RACE reads were re-called with MiXCR into one record per CDR3 protein. The data show approximately 52,000 distinct CDR3 sequences, around 5% seen once. These receptors were obtained from a female donor in good health.

This clonotype was counted only a few times. Germline is not matched at one junction end, which may reflect a read error. The J gene is TRBJ1-1, the V gene TRBV7-2; possible D gene TRBD1, 6 bases. The CDR3 contains 14 residues. CDR1 and CDR2 (germline): SGHTA, FQGNSA. CDR3 amino acids: CASSDGTGGTEAFF. In DNA, the CDR3 is TGTGCCAGCAGCGACGGAACGGGGGGCACTGAAGCCTTCTTT. The full variable domain, in which reference TRBV7-2 and TRBJ1-1 provide the parts outside the CDR3, is GAGVSQSPSNKVTEKGKDVELRCDPISGHTALYWYRQSLGQGLEFLIYFQGNSAPDKSGLPSDRFSAERTGGSVSTLTIQRTQQEDSAVYLCASSDGTGGTEAFFGQGTRLTVV.

This clonotype was seen at least ten times. V and J are TRBV25-1 and TRBJ1-6, with a tentative D call TRBD1 (6 bases). CDR3 length equals 17 residues. CDR1 is MGHDK, CDR2 SYGVNS, per germline. The V and J ends lost 8 bases and 4 bases respectively, with 21 bases between them. In nucleotides, the CDR3 is TGTGCCAGCGGGGACGTCAGGGGCGACTCTTATAATTCACCCCTCCACTTT. This translates into CASGDVRGDSYNSPLHF.

This clonotype was detected many times. The chain employs TRBV29-1 and TRBJ2-1; 12 bases fit TRBD1. Germline CDR1 reads SQVTM; CDR2 reads ANQGSEA. CDR3 length: 16 residues. After removal of 7 bases from V and 2 bases from J, the junction contained 9 bases not matched to a gene. In DNA form, the CDR3 reads TGCAGCGGTCCGGGACAGGGGGCCCTCCCCTACAATGAGCAGTTCTTC. Encoded protein: CSGPGQGALPYNEQFF.

This clonotype appeared many times. The rearrangement links TRBV28 to TRBJ1-2; D remains unclear. CDR3 size: 13 residues. V was shortened by 2 bases and J by 4 bases, with 8 bases between the two germline ends. Germline assignment: CDR1 MDHEN and CDR2 SYDVKM. CDR3 coding DNA: TGTGCCAGCAGTTTACTGGGTGGCTATGGCTACACCTTC. Protein sequence: CASSLLGGYGYTF.

This clonotype was observed at least ten times. The chain joins TRBV20-1 to TRBJ2-3; TRBD2 agrees at 13 bases. This CDR3 contains 18 residues. The V gene's germline CDR1 is DFQATT and CDR2 SNEGSKA (reference sequence). The V and J ends lost 1 base and 5 bases, in that order; junction bases with no gene match: 12. CDR3 coding DNA: TGCAGTGCTAGAGGTCCGGGACTAGCGGGACGTAGAATAGATACGCAGTATTTT. Its protein is CSARGPGLAGRRIDTQYF.

The chain employs TRBV6-5 and TRBJ2-5; a weak D match, TRBD2 (6 bases). Germline V gives CDR1 MNHEY, CDR2 SVGAGI. CDR3 length: 14 residues. Trimming took off 2 bases at V and 0 bases at J, with 7 bases between the two ends. CDR3 residues: CASSYRLDQETQYF. CDR3 DNA: TGTGCCAGCAGTTACCGACTAGACCAAGAGACCCAGTACTTC.

This clonotype was recorded many times. The rearrangement links TRBV29-1 to TRBJ2-1; TRBD2 matches 9 bases. This CDR3 spans 19 amino acids. Losses at the gene ends were 1 base for V and 4 bases for J; bases not matched to a gene: 17. From germline, CDR1 is SQVTM and CDR2 ANQGSEA. The CDR3 region is CSVEGNPQGSGSSYNEQFF. The CDR3 nucleotides are TGCAGCGTTGAAGGGAATCCTCAGGGTAGCGGGAGTTCGTACAATGAGCAGTTCTTC.

The table lists this clonotype with many counts. The J gene is TRBJ2-6, the V gene TRBV6-2 or TRBV6-3, with no clear D. Trimming stripped 7 bases from V and 3 bases from J, with 10 bases between. Per germline, CDR1 MNHEY and CDR2 SVGEGT. The CDR3 sequence is 14 residues long. The chain's CDR3 is CASIDVGGANVLTF. In nucleotides, the CDR3 is TGTGCCAGCATCGACGTCGGTGGGGCCAACGTCCTGACTTTC.

As concerns this clonotype: It may be a read error: a sequence one base away is much more abundant. The chain has TRBV27 and TRBJ1-5, with D perhaps TRBD1 (6 bases). CDR3 length: 15 amino acids. Germline V gene sequence: CDR1 MNHEY, CDR2 SMNVEV (reference sequence). CDR3 bases: TGTGCCAGCAGTTCCGAAGGGGGGTACAATCAGCCCCGGCATTTT. This codes for CASSSEGGYNQPRHF.

This clonotype has at least ten counts. The genes are TRBV27 and TRBJ2-3, with 11 bases matching TRBD2. Per germline, CDR1 MNHEY and CDR2 SMNVEV (reference sequence). Trimming at V came to 8 bases and at J to 12 bases, leaving 10 bases not matched to a gene. CDR3 length: 13 amino acids. In DNA form, the CDR3 reads TGTGCCAGCGTTGGTACTAGCGGGAGCGAACAGTATTTT. Translated: CASVGTSGSEQYF.

This clonotype came up a few times. The V and J genes are TRBV12-3 or TRBV12-4 and TRBJ2-5; the match to TRBD1 covers 9 bases. This CDR3 is 17 amino acids long. V dropped 2 bases and J dropped 4; count of bases not matched to a gene: 11. In DNA form, the CDR3 reads TGTGCCAGCAGTTTAAGGGCGTTTGTGGGACAGGGAGAGACCCAGTACTTC. Its translation is CASSLRAFVGQGETQYF.

This clonotype has ten or more counts. The rearrangement links TRBV28 to TRBJ2-5; D is unresolved. V lost 3 bases to trimming and J lost 2 bases, with 7 bases between them. The CDR3 length is 13 residues. Looked up from germline, CDR1 is MDHEN and CDR2 is SYDVKM. The CDR3 protein is CASSLWVQETQYF. CDR3 DNA: TGTGCCAGCAGTTTGTGGGTTCAAGAGACCCAGTACTTC.

This clonotype occurred many times. The rearrangement links TRBV20-1 to TRBJ2-4, with a tentative D call TRBD1 (5 bases). Germline CDR1 is DFQATT and CDR2 is SNEGSKA (reference sequence). Trimming pared 0 bases from V and 13 bases from J, leaving 10 bases between. The CDR3 length is 11 residues. CDR3 in amino acids: CSARDNPGQYF. CDR3 bases: TGCAGTGCTAGAGATAATCCAGGGCAGTACTTC.

The chain has TRBV29-1 and TRBJ2-7; D may be TRBD1 (6 bases). The CDR3 totals 13 residues. Germline CDR1 reads SQVTM; CDR2 reads ANQGSEA. Trimming removed 7 bases from V and 0 bases from J, with 13 bases in between. DNA for the CDR3: TGCAGCGCTCGACAGGCCAGCTCCTACGAGCAGTACTTC. Protein: CSARQASSYEQYF.

This clonotype was counted many times. This chain connects TRBV6-1 to TRBJ1-1; D not resolved. This CDR3 region has 13 residues. Germline values: CDR1 MNHNS, CDR2 SASEGT. V was shortened by 0 bases and J by 0 bases, with 2 bases between the two germline ends. This CDR3 reads CASSEALNTEAFF. In DNA form, the CDR3 reads TGTGCCAGCAGTGAAGCTCTGAACACTGAAGCTTTCTTT.

This clonotype showed up just a few times. The V gene is TRBV19, the J gene TRBJ1-5; maybe TRBD1 (6 bases). This CDR3 comprises 16 residues. The V end lost 5 bases, the J end lost 6 bases, and 20 bases lay between the germline ends. Germline V gene sequence: CDR1 LNHDA, CDR2 SQIVND (reference sequence). The CDR3 sequence is CASSVGGVRMGQPQHF. In DNA form, the CDR3 reads TGTGCCAGTAGTGTCGGGGGCGTCCGTATGGGTCAGCCCCAGCATTTT.

This clonotype was seen at least ten times. The chain recombines TRBV10-3 with TRBJ1-5; 9 nucleotides align to TRBD1. Germline V gene data show CDR1 as ENHRY and CDR2 as SYGVKD. The ends lost 8 bases at V and 6 bases at J; junction bases unmatched: 2. This CDR3 spans 12 amino acids. CDR3 sequence (DNA): TGTGCCATCGGGACAGGGAGTCAGCCCCAGCATTTT. Its protein product is CAIGTGSQPQHF.

In this sample, this clonotype turned up a few times. The rearrangement joins TRBV19 to TRBJ2-1, with 9 bases aligning to TRBD2. Trimming at V came to 9 bases and at J to 7 bases, leaving 13 bases not matched to a gene. From germline, CDR1 is LNHDA and CDR2 SQIVND (reference sequence). The CDR3 sequence is 15 residues long. In DNA, the CDR3 is TGTGCCAGCCGATCCGGGACTAGCAGTAGGAATGAGCAGTTCTTC. The encoded protein is CASRSGTSSRNEQFF.